The clone carrying this T cell receptor (beta chain) was detected a few times. Time point: sample taken at primary tumor resection. Sequencing covered unsorted whole RNA taken from tumor, nontumor lung or frozen PBMC. The CDR3 is 14 residues long. Per germline, CDR1 MDHEN and CDR2 SYDVKM. V gave up 5 bases and J gave up 7 bases; unmatched junction bases: 8. TCRdb processed the 5' RACE reads anew with MiXCR; each CDR3 protein has one entry. The table records about 60,000 distinct CDR3 sequences, about 8% of them present only once. This sample was included in a study of spatial heterogeneity in lung cancer. Overall study context: More beta-chain than alpha-chain sequences were consistently detected.

V is TRBV28 and J is TRBJ1-5, with TRBD1 matching over 7 bases. The TCR sequence derives from a female donor with early-stage non-small cell lung cancer. Source: PBMCs, taken at surgery. The CDR3 DNA reads TGTGCCAGCAGTCGCGGAGGGGGCGGGCAGCCCCAGCATTTT. Translation: CASSRGGGGQPQHF.